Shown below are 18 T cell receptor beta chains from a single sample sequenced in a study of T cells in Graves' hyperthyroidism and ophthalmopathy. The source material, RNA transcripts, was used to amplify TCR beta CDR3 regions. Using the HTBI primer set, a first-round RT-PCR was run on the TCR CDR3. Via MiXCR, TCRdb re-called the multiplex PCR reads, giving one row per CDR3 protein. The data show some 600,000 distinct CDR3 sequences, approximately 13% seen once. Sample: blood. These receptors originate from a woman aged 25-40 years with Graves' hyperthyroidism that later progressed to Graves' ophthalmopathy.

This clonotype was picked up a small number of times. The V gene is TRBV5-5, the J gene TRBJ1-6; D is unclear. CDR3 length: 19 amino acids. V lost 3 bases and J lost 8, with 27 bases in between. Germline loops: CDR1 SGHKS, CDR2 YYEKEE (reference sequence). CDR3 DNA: TGTGCCAGCAGCTCGTGCGAGGGCGCGTTTTTCAGTTGTCATTCACCCCTCCACTTT. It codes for CASSSCEGAFFSCHSPLHF.

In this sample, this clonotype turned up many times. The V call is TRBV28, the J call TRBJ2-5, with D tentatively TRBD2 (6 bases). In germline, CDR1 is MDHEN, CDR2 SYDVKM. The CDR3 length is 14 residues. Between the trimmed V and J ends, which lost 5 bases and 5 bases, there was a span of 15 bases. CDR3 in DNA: TGTGCCAGCAGTCACCCGACTAGAGGGGAGACCCAGTACTTC. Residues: CASSHPTRGETQYF. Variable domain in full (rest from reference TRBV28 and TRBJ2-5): DVKVTQSSRYLVKRTGEKVFLECVQDMDHENMFWYRQDPGLGLRLIYFSYDVKMKEKGDIPEGYSVSREKKERFSLILESASTNQTSMYLCASSHPTRGETQYFGPGTRLLVL.

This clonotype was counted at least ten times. Here the CDR3 reads CAWGVQEYEQYF. The CDR3 nucleotides read TGTGCCTGGGGCGTACAGGAGTACGAGCAGTACTTC. This chain uses TRBV30 with TRBJ2-7, with a weak D call TRBD1 (5 bases). CDR1 and CDR2 (germline): GTSNPN, SVGIG (reference sequence). Deletions cut 5 bases from V and 4 bases from J, with 12 bases between. CDR3 length: 12 amino acids.

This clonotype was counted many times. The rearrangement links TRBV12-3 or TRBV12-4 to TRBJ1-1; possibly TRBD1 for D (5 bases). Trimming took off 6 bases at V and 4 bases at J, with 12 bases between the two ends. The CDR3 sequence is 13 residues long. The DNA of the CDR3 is TGTGCCAGCAGCCAGGGTGAGAGCACTGAAGCTTTCTTT. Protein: CASSQGESTEAFF.

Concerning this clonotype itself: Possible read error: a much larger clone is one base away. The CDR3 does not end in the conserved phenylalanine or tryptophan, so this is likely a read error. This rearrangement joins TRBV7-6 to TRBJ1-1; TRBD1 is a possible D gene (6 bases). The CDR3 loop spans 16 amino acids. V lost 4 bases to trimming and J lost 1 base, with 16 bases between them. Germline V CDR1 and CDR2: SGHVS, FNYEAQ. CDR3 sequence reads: CASSSIFRDKNTEAFC. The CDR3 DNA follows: TGTGCCAGCAGCTCCATTTTCCGGGACAAGAACACTGAAGCTTTCTGT.

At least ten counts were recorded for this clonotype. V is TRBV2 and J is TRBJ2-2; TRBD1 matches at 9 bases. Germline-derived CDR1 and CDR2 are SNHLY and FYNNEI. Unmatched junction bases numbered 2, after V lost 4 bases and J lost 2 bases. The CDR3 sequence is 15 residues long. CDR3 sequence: CASSAQGANTGELFF. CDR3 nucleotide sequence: TGTGCCAGCAGTGCACAGGGGGCTAACACCGGGGAGCTGTTTTTT.

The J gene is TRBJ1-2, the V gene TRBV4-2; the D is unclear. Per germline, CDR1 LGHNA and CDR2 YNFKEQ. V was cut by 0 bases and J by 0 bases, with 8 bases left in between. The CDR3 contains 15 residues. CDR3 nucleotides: TGTGCCAGCAGCCAAGAGAGCAATGCTAACTATGGCTACACCTTC. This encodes CASSQESNANYGYTF.

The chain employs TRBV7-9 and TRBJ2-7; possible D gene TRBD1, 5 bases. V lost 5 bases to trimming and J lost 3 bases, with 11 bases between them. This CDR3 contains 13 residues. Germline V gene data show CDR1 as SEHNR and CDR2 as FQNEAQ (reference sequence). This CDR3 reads CASSPTTVYEQYF. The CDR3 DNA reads TGTGCCAGCAGCCCGACGACAGTCTACGAGCAGTACTTC.

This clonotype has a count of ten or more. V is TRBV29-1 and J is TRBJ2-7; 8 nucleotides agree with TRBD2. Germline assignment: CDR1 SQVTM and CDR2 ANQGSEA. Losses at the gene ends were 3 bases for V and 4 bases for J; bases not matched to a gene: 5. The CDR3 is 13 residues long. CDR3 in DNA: TGCAGCGTTGACGGGGCTAGCGGGTACGAGCAGTACTTC. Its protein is CSVDGASGYEQYF.

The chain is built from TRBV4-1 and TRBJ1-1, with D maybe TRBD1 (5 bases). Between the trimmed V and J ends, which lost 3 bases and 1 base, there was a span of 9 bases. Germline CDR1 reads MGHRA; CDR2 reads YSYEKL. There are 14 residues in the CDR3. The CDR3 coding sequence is TGCGCCAGCAGCCATCCAGGGAGGAACACTGAAGCTTTCTTT. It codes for CASSHPGRNTEAFF.

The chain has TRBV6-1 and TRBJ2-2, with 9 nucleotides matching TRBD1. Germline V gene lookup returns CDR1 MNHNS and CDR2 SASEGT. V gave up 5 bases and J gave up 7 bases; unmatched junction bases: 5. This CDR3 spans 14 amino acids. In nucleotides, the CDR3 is TGTGCCAGCAGTAGGGACAGGGCTATCGGGGAGCTGTTTTTT. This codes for CASSRDRAIGELFF.

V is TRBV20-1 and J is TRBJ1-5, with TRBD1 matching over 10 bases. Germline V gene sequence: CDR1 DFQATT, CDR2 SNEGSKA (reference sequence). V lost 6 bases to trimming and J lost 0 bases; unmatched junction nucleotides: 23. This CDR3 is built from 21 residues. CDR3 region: CSAVFPRPRGQGPDSNQPQHF. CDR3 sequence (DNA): TGCAGTGCCGTTTTTCCCCGACCTCGGGGACAGGGGCCTGATAGCAATCAGCCCCAGCATTTT.

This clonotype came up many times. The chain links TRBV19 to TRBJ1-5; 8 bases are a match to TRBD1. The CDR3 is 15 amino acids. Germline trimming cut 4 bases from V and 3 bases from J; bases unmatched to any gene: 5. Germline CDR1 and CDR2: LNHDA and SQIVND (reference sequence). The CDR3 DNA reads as TGTGCCAGTAGTACAGGGGGCGGAAACAATCAGCCCCAGCATTTT. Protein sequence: CASSTGGGNNQPQHF. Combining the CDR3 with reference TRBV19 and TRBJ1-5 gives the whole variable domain DGGITQSPKYLFRKEGQNVTLSCEQNLNHDAMYWYRQDPGQGLRLIYYSQIVNDFQKGDIAEGYSVSREKKESFPLTVTSAQKNPTAFYLCASSTGGGNNQPQHFGDGTRLSIL.

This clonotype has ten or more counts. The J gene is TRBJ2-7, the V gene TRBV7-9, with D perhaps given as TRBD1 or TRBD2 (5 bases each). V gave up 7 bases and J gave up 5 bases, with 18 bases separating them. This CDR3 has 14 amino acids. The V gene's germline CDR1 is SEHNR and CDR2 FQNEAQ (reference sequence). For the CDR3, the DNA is TGTGCCAGCATCTCAGAGAGGGGCGGTCACGAGCAGTACTTC. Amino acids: CASISERGGHEQYF.

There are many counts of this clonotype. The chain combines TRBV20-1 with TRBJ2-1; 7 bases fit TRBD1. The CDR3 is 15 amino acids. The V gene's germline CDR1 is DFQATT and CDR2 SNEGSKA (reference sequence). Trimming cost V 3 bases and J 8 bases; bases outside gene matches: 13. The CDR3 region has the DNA TGCAGTGCTAGTAGGGGGCCATTAAAAAGGGATGAGCAGTTCTTC. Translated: CSASRGPLKRDEQFF.

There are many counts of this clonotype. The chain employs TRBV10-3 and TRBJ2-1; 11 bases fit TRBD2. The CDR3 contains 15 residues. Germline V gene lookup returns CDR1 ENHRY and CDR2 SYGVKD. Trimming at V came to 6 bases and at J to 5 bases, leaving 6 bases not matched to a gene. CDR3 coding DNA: TGTGCCATCAGGGGGACGACTAGCGGGAACAATGAGCAGTTCTTC. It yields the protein CAIRGTTSGNNEQFF.

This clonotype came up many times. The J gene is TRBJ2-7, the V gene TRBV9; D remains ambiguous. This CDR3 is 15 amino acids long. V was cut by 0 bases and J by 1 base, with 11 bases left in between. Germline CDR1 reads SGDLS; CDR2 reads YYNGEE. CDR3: CASSVGVSLSYEQYF. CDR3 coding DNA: TGTGCCAGCAGCGTAGGAGTCTCCCTGTCCTACGAGCAGTACTTC. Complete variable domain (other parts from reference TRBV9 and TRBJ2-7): DSGVTQTPKHLITATGQRVTLRCSPRSGDLSVYWYQQSLDQGLQFLIQYYNGEERAKGNILERFSAQQFPDLHSELNLSSLELGDSALYFCASSVGVSLSYEQYFGPGTRLTVT.

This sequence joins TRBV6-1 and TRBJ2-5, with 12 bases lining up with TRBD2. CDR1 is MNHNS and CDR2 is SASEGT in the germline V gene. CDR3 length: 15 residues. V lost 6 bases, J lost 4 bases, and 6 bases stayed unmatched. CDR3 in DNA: TGTGCCAGCAGCAGACCGGGACTAGCGGGAGAGACCCAGTACTTC. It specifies CASSRPGLAGETQYF.